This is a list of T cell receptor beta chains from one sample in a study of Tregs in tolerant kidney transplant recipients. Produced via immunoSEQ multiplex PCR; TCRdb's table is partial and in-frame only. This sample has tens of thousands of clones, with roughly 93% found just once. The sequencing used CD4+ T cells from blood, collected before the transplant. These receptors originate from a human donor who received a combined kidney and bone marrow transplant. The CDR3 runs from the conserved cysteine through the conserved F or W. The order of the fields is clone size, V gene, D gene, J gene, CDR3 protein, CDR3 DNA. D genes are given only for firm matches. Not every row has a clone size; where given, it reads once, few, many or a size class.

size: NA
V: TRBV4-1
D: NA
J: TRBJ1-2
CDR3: CASSQDFPGTYYGYTF
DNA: TGCGCCAGCAGCCAAGATTTTCCGGGGACATACTATGGCTACACCTTC

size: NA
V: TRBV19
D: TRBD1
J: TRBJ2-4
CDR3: CASSPKTGWGPTDIQYF
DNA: TGTGCCAGTAGTCCAAAGACAGGGTGGGGGCCCACTGACATTCAGTACTTC

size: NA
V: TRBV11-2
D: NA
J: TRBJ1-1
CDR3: CASSPPGQTTEAFF
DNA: TGTGCCAGCAGCCCCCCCGGACAGACCACTGAAGCTTTCTTT

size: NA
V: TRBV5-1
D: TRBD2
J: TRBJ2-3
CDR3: CASSLALAGERDTQYF
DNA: TGCGCCAGCAGCTTGGCCTTAGCGGGGGAGAGGGATACGCAGTATTTT

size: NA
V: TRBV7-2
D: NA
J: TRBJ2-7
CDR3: CASSPPGLYYEQYF
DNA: TGTGCCAGCAGCCCTCCGGGACTTTACTACGAGCAGTACTTC

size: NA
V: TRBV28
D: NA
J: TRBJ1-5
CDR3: CASSLTVNQPQHF
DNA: TGTGCCAGCAGTTTAACGGTCAATCAGCCCCAGCATTTT

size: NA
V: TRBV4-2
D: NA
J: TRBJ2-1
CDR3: CASSQGASYNEQFF
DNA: TGTGCCAGCAGCCAGGGGGCGTCGTACAATGAGCAGTTCTTC

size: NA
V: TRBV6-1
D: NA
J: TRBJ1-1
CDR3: CASRQFGTPIEAFF
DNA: TGTGCCTCCCGACAGTTTGGAACACCGATTGAAGCTTTCTTT

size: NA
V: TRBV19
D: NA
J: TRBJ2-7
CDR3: CASSIPGSYEQYF
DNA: TGTGCCAGTAGTATTCCAGGCTCCTACGAGCAGTACTTC

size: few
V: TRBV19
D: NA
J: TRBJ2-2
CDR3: CASSAGRYGELFF
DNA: TGTGCCAGTAGTGCGGGGAGGTACGGGGAGCTGTTTTTT

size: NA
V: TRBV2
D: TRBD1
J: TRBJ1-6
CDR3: CASIVTGGRNSPLHF
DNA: TGTGCCAGCATAGTGACAGGGGGCAGAAATTCACCCCTCCACTTT

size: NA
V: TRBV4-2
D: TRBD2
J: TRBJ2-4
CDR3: CASSQDGGEAKNIQYF
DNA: TGTGCCAGCAGCCAAGATGGGGGGGAAGCCAAAAACATTCAGTACTTC

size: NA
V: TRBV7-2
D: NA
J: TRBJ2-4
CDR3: CASSLVGVVAKNIQYF
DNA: TGTGCCAGCAGCTTAGTAGGGGTGGTAGCCAAAAACATTCAGTACTTC

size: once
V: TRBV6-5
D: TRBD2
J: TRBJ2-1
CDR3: CASSYSYRGDNEQFF
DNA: TGTGCCAGCAGTTATTCGTACCGGGGGGACAATGAGCAGTTCTTC

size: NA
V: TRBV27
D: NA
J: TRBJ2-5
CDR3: CASNPNPGTKQETQYF
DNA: TGTGCCAGCAATCCGAATCCCGGGACAAAACAAGAGACCCAGTACTTC

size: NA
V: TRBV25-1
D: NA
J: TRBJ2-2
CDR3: CASSALPHSGELFF
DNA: TGTGCCAGCAGTGCCTTACCCCACAGCGGGGAGCTGTTTTTT

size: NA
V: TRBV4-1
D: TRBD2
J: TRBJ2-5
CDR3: CASSQATSGARARYF
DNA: TGCGCCAGCAGCCAAGCAACTAGCGGGGCCCGTGCGCGGTACTTC

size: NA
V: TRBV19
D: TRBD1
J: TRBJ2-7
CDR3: CASSTTQQGARGEQYF
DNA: TGTGCCAGTAGTACCACCCAACAGGGGGCCCGGGGGGAGCAGTACTTC

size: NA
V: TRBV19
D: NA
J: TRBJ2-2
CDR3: CASSSGGLTGELFF
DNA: TGTGCCAGTAGTAGTGGCGGGTTAACCGGGGAGCTGTTTTTT

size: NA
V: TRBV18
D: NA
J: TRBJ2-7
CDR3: CASSPPSMGSYEQYF
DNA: TGTGCCAGCTCACCACCGTCAATGGGGAGCTACGAGCAGTACTTC

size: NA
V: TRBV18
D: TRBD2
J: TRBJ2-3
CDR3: CASSPLGAGGVDTQYF
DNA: TGTGCCAGCTCACCACTTGGAGCGGGAGGTGTAGATACGCAGTATTTT

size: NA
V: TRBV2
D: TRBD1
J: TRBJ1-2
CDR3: CASTPKPGQGFYGYTF
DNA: TGTGCCAGCACCCCGAAACCGGGACAGGGATTTTATGGCTACACCTTC

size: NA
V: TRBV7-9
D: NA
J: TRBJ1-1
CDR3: CASSPGGTEAFF
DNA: TGTGCCAGCAGCCCCGGGGGGACTGAAGCTTTCTTT

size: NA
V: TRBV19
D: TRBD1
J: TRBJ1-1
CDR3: CASSIRRGLGAEAFF
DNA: TGTGCCAGTAGTATCAGGAGGGGGCTAGGGGCTGAAGCTTTCTTT

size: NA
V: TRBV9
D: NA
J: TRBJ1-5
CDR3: CASSDSGALGVQPQHF
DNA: TGTGCCAGCAGCGACTCCGGCGCTTTAGGGGTTCAGCCCCAGCATTTT

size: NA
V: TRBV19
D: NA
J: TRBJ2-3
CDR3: CASSSADRTDTQYF
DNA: TGTGCCAGTAGTTCTGCGGATCGGACAGATACGCAGTATTTT

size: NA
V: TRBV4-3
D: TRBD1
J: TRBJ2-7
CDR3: CASSQDHFSGQGAKEQYF
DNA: TGCGCCAGCAGCCAAGATCACTTTTCGGGACAGGGGGCCAAAGAGCAGTACTTC

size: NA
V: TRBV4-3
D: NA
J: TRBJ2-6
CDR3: CASSQDSVRANVLTF
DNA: TGCGCCAGCAGCCAGGACAGCGTTAGGGCCAACGTCCTGACTTTC

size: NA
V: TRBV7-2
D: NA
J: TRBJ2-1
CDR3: CASSLAGAVYNEQFF
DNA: TGTGCCAGCAGCTTAGCGGGAGCGGTCTACAATGAGCAGTTCTTC

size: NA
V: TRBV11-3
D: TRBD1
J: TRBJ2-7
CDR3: CASSRTGVSEQYF
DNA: TGTGCCAGCAGCAGGACAGGGGTTAGTGAGCAGTACTTC

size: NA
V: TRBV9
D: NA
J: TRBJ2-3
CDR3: CASARAGNTQADTQYF
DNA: TGTGCCAGCGCGAGAGCAGGGAATACGCAAGCAGATACGCAGTATTTT